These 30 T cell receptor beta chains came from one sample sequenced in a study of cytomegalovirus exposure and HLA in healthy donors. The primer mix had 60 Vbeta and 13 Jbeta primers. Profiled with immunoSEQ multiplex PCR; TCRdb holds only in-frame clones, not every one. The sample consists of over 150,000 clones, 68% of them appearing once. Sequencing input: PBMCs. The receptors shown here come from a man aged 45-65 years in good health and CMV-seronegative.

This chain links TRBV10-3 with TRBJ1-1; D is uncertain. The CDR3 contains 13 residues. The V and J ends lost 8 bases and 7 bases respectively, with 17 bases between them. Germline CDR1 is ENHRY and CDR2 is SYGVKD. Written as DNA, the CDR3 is TGTGCCATCGGGTTGGAGATTATGGGTGAAGCTTTCTTT. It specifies CAIGLEIMGEAFF.

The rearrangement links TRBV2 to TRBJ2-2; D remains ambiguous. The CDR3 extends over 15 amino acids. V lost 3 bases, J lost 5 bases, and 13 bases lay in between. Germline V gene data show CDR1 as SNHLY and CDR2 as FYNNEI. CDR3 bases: TGTGCCAGCAGTGAGGAGCAGCAATTAACCGGGGAGCTGTTTTTT. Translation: CASSEEQQLTGELFF.

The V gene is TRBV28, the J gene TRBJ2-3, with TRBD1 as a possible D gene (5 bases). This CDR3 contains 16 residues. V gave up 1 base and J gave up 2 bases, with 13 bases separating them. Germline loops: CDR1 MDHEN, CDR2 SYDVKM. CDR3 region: CASSLFPGWDTDTQYF. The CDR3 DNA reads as TGTGCCAGCAGTTTATTCCCAGGGTGGGACACAGATACGCAGTATTTT.

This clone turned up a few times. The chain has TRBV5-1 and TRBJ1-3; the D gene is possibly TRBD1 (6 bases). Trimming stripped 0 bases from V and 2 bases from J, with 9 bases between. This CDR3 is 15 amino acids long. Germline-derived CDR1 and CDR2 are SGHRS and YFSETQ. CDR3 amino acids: CASSLEGGAGNTIYF. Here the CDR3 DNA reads TGCGCCAGCAGCTTGGAAGGGGGAGCTGGAAACACCATATATTTT.

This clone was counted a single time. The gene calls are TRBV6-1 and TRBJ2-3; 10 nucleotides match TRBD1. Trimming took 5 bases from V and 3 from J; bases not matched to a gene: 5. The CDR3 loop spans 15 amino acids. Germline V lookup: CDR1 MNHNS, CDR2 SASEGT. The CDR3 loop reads CASSPWDRGTDTQYF. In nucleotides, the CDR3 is TGTGCCAGCAGTCCTTGGGACAGGGGTACAGATACGCAGTATTTT.

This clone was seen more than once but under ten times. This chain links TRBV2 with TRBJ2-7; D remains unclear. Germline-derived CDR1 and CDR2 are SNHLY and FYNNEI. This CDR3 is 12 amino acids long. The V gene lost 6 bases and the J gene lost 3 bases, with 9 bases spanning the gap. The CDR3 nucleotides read TGTGCCAGCAGCTTAACAGACTACGAGCAGTACTTC. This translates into CASSLTDYEQYF.

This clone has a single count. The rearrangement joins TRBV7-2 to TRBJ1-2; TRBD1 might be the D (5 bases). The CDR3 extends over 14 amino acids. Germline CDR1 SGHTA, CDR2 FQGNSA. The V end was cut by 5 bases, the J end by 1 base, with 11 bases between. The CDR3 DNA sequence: TGTGCCAGCAGCACGAGACAGCTTAACTATGGCTACACCTTC. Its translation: CASSTRQLNYGYTF.

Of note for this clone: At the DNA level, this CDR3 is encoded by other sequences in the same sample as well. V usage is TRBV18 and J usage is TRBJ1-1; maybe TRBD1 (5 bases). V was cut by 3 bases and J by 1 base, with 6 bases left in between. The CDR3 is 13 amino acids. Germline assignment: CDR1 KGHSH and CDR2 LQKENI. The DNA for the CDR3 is TGTGCCAGCTCACCGGGGCAGAACACTGAAGCTTTCTTT. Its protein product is CASSPGQNTEAFF.

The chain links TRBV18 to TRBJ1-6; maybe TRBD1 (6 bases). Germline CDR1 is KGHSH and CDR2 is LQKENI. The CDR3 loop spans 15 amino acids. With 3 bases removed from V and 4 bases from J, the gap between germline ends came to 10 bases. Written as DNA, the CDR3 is TGTGCCAGCTCACCTTTGGACAGTTATAATTCACCCCTCCACTTT. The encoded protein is CASSPLDSYNSPLHF.

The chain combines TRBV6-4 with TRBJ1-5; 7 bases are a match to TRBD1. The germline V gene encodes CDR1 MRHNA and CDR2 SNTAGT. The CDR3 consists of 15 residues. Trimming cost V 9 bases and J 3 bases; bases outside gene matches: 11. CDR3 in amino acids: CARPIRGTDNQPQHF. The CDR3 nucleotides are TGTGCCAGGCCTATTAGAGGGACAGACAATCAGCCCCAGCATTTT.

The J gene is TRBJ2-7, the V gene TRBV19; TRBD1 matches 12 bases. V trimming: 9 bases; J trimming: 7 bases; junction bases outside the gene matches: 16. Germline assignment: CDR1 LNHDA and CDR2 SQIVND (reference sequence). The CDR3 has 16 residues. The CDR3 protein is CASRPGQGAFPKEQYF. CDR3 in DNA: TGTGCCAGCCGGCCGGGACAGGGGGCCTTCCCTAAGGAGCAGTACTTC.

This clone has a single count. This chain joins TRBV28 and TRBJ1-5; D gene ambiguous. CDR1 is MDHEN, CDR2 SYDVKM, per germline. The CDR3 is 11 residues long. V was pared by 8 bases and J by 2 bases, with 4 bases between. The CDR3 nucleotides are TGTGCCAGCTGCGGCAATCAGCCCCAGCATTTT. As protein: CASCGNQPQHF.

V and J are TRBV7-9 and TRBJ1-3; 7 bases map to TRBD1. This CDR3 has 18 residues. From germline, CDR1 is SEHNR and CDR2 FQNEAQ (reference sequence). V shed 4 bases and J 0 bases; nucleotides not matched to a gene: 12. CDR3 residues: CASSSTRQGYYSGNTIYF. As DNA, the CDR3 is TGTGCCAGCAGCTCCACCCGACAGGGATATTACTCTGGAAACACCATATATTTT.

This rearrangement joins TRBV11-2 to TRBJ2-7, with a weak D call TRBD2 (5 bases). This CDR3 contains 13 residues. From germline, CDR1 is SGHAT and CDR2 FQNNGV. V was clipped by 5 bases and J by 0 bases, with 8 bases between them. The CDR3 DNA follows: TGTGCCAGCAGCCTAGGGAGCTCCTACGAGCAGTACTTC. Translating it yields CASSLGSSYEQYF.

The CDR3 region has the DNA TGTGCCAGCAGCTTAGGGGGTTGGGCGGGGGGTAATAATGAGCAGTTCTTC. Its protein product is CASSLGGWAGGNNEQFF. The gene calls are TRBV7-8 and TRBJ2-1, with 8 bases lining up with TRBD2. The germline gives CDR1 SGHVS, CDR2 FQNEAQ. The junction had 12 bases not matched to a gene; V was cut back by 1 base and J by 7 bases. This CDR3 is built from 17 residues.

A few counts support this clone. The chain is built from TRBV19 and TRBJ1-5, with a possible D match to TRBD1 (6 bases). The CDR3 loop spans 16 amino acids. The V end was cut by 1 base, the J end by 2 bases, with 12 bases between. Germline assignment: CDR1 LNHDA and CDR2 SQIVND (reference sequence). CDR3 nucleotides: TGTGCCAGTAGTATAGTAACGGGGGGGCGCAATCAGCCCCAGCATTTT. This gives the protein CASSIVTGGRNQPQHF.

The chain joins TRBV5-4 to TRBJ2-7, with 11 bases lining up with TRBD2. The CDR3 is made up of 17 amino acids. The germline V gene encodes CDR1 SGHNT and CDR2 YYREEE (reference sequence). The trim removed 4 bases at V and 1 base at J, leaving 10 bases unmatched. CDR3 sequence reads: CASSHGGSGGESYEQYF. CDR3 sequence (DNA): TGTGCCAGCAGCCACGGCGGTAGCGGGGGGGAATCCTACGAGCAGTACTTC.

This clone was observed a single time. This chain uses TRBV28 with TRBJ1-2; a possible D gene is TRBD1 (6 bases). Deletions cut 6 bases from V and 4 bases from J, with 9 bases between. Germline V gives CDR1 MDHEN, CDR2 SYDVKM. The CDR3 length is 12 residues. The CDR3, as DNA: TGTGCCAGCAGAACAGGGAGCTATGGCTACACCTTC. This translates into CASRTGSYGYTF.

CDR3 protein: CSGGEAFF. Here the CDR3 DNA reads TGCAGTGGAGGAGAAGCTTTCTTT. The chain uses TRBV20-1 and TRBJ1-1; no reliable D call. V lost 7 bases and J 8 bases, leaving 5 bases between the germline ends. CDR3 size: 8 residues. Germline V lookup: CDR1 DFQATT, CDR2 SNEGSKA (reference sequence).

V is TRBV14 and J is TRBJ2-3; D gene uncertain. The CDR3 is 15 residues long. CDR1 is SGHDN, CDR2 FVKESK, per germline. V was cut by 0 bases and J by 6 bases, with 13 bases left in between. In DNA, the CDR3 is TGTGCCAGCAGCCAAGATCTATCCGCATCGGATACGCAGTATTTT. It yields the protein CASSQDLSASDTQYF.

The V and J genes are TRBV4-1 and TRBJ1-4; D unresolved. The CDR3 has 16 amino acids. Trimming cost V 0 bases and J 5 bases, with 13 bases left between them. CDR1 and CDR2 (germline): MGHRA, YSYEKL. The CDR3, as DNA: TGCGCCAGCAGCCAAGAATTGGGGAGATTGAATGAAAAACTGTTTTTT. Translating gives CASSQELGRLNEKLFF.

CDR3 nucleotides: TGCGCCAGCAGCCAAGGGGCAGGGTACTATGGCTACACCTTC. Translation gives CASSQGAGYYGYTF. This chain uses TRBV4-1 with TRBJ1-2, with D tentatively TRBD1 (5 bases). CDR3 length equals 14 residues. Germline V lookup: CDR1 MGHRA, CDR2 YSYEKL. V was pared by 1 base and J by 3 bases, with 9 bases between.

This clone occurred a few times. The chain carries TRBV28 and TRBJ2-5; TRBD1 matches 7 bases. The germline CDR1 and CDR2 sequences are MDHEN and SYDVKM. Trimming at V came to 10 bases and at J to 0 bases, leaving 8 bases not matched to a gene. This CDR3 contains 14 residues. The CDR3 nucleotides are TGTGCCACCTCAGAGGGGGCGTACCAAGAGACCCAGTACTTC. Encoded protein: CATSEGAYQETQYF. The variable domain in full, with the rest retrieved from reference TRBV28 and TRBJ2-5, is DVKVTQSSRYLVKRTGEKVFLECVQDMDHENMFWYRQDPGLGLRLIYFSYDVKMKEKGDIPEGYSVSREKKERFSLILESASTNQTSMYLCATSEGAYQETQYFGPGTRLLVL.

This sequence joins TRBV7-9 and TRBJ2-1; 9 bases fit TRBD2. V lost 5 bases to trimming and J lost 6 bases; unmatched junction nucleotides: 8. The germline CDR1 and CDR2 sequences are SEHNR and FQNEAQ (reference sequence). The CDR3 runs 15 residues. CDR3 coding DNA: TGTGCCAGCAGCCCTGAGGGACTAGCAACCAATGAGCAGTTCTTC. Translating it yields CASSPEGLATNEQFF.

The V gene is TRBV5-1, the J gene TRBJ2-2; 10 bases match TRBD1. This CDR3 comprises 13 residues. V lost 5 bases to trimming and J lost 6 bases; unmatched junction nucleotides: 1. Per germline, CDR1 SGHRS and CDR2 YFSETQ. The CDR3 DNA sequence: TGCGCCAGCAGTGGACAGGGGGCCGGGGAGCTGTTTTTT. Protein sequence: CASSGQGAGELFF.

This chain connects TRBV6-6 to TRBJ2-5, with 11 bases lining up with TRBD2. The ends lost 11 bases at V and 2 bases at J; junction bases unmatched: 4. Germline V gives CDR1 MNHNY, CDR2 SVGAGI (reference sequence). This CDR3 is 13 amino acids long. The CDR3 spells CAGGTSGQETQYF. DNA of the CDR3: TGTGCCGGCGGGACTAGCGGTCAAGAGACCCAGTACTTC.

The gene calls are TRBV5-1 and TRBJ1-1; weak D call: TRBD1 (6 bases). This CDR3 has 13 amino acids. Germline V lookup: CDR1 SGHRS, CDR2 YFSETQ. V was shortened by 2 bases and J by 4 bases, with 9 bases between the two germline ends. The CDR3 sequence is CASSLGGGTEAFF. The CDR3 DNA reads TGCGCCAGCAGCTTAGGGGGTGGCACTGAAGCTTTCTTT.

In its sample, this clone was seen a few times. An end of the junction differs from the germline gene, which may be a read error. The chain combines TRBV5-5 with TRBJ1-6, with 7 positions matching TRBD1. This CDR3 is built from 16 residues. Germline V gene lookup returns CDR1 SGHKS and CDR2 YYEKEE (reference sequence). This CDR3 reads CASSLDWGQTNSPLHF. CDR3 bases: TGTGCCAGCAGTTTGGACTGGGGACAGACCAATTCACCCCTCCACTTT.

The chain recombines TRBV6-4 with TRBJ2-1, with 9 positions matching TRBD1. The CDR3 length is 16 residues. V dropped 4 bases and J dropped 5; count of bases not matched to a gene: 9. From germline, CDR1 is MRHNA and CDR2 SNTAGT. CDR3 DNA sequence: TGTGCCAGCAGTGCCCAACCGGGACAGGGAAACAATGAGCAGTTCTTC. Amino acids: CASSAQPGQGNNEQFF.

The CDR3 sequence: CASSWQGPVYGNQPQHF. CDR3 nucleotide sequence: TGTGCCAGCAGTTGGCAGGGGCCTGTATATGGCAATCAGCCCCAGCATTTT. The gene calls are TRBV2 and TRBJ1-5, with D possibly TRBD1 on 6 matching bases. CDR3 length equals 17 residues. V was pared by 5 bases and J by 2 bases, with 19 bases between. Looked up from germline, CDR1 is SNHLY and CDR2 is FYNNEI.